This entry lists 29 T cell receptor beta chains sequenced from one sample in a study of blood T cell repertoires in COVID-19. Using immunoSEQ multiplex PCR, the repertoire was profiled, and TCRdb retains in-frame clones only, with some absent. The sample gives 200,000 to 250,000 clones, 80% to 90% of which show up once; less than 8% is in the top ten. The sequenced material came from peripheral blood. These receptors were taken from a woman between 45 and 65 years old with active or convalescent COVID-19.

The CDR3 coding sequence is TGTGCTAGGCCACCTCTTCGGTTGTGCAATGAGCAGTTCTTC. Translated, it gives CARPPLRLCNEQFF. The V and J genes are TRBV12-5 and TRBJ2-1; D gene unclear. The CDR3 is 14 residues long. V lost 9 bases and J lost 6, with 18 bases in between. Germline values: CDR1 LGHNT, CDR2 FRNRAP.

V usage is TRBV3-1 (or the pseudogene TRBV3-2) and J usage is TRBJ2-5; D gene unclear. The germline V gene encodes CDR1 LGHDT and CDR2 YNNKEL (reference sequence). This CDR3 region has 13 residues. Deletions cut 3 bases from V and 3 bases from J, with 8 bases between. CDR3 loop: CASSQKREETQYF. CDR3 coding DNA: TGTGCCAGCAGCCAGAAACGAGAAGAGACCCAGTACTTC.

This clone appeared a single time. This chain links TRBV5-1 with TRBJ1-3; D call uncertain. Germline CDR1 is SGHRS and CDR2 is YFSETQ. CDR3 size: 16 residues. V was pared by 0 bases and J by 0 bases, with 10 bases between. CDR3 loop: CASSLGQYTSGNTIYF. CDR3 coding DNA: TGCGCCAGCAGCTTGGGACAATACACCTCTGGAAACACCATATATTTT.

The chain links TRBV5-1 to TRBJ2-7; 12 bases fit TRBD2. V lost 0 bases and J lost 6; bases outside the gene matches: 4. Germline V lookup: CDR1 SGHRS, CDR2 YFSETQ. The CDR3 loop spans 15 amino acids. CDR3 sequence: CASSLGGLAGLEQYF. CDR3 nucleotides: TGCGCCAGCAGCTTGGGAGGACTAGCGGGACTCGAGCAGTACTTC.

This chain joins TRBV5-1 and TRBJ2-7; D possibly corresponds to TRBD1 (6 bases). V was trimmed by 1 base and J by 2 bases, leaving 13 bases between them. CDR1 and CDR2 (germline): SGHRS, YFSETQ. The CDR3 length is 15 residues. CDR3 sequence (DNA): TGCGCCAGCAGCTTGACGACAGGTGGTCCCTACGAGCAGTACTTC. The encoded protein is CASSLTTGGPYEQYF.

V and J are TRBV7-3 and TRBJ1-1; TRBD1 matches at 8 bases. The junction had 6 bases not matched to a gene; V was cut back by 2 bases and J by 7 bases. Germline assignment: CDR1 SGHTA and CDR2 FQGTGA. This CDR3 contains 14 residues. The CDR3 here is CASSLDRGRNEAFF. The DNA for the CDR3 is TGTGCCAGCAGCTTAGACAGGGGAAGAAATGAAGCTTTCTTT.

This sequence joins TRBV5-1 and TRBJ2-1; TRBD2 agrees at 15 bases. The CDR3 is 16 residues long. The V and J ends lost 3 bases and 6 bases, in that order; junction bases with no gene match: 4. Germline CDR1 SGHRS, CDR2 YFSETQ. CDR3 residues: CASSSGTSGGSNEQFF. The CDR3 coding sequence is TGCGCCAGCAGCTCCGGGACTAGCGGGGGGAGCAATGAGCAGTTCTTC.

The chain carries TRBV28 and TRBJ1-5, with D tentatively TRBD1 (5 bases). This CDR3 comprises 14 residues. V was cut by 5 bases and J by 7 bases, with 15 bases left in between. Germline-derived CDR1 and CDR2 are MDHEN and SYDVKM. The CDR3, as DNA: TGTGCCAGCAGTCGTCCGCCGGGGGGACAGCCCCAGCATTTT. Translated: CASSRPPGGQPQHF.

V gene TRBV19 combines with J gene TRBJ1-2; 10 bases fit TRBD1. The CDR3 runs 16 residues. V lost 6 bases, J lost 4 bases, and 11 bases stayed unmatched. Germline lookup yields CDR1 LNHDA and CDR2 SQIVND (reference sequence). CDR3 region: CASRNHPGQGTYGYTF. In nucleotides, the CDR3 is TGTGCCAGTAGAAATCATCCGGGACAGGGGACCTATGGCTACACCTTC.

The chain carries TRBV6-5 and TRBJ2-1; no definite D call. Germline V gives CDR1 MNHEY, CDR2 SVGAGI. The length of the CDR3 is 12 residues. Trimming removed 5 bases from V and 4 bases from J, with 6 bases in between. The CDR3 reads CASSNRYNEQFF. The CDR3 DNA reads as TGTGCCAGCAGTAATCGTTACAATGAGCAGTTCTTC.

This chain links TRBV4-1 with TRBJ2-7; TRBD2 matches 7 bases. V lost 1 base and J lost 1; bases outside the gene matches: 4. Germline V CDR1 and CDR2: MGHRA, YSYEKL. This CDR3 spans 15 amino acids. The CDR3 DNA is TGCGCCAGCAGCCAAGTACTAGCGCTATCCTACGAGCAGTACTTC. It codes for CASSQVLALSYEQYF.

This rearrangement joins TRBV6-1 to TRBJ2-5; 10 nucleotides agree with TRBD1. Germline assignment: CDR1 MNHNS and CDR2 SASEGT. V dropped 1 base and J dropped 4; count of bases not matched to a gene: 3. This CDR3 has 15 residues. The CDR3 is CASSEGQGAAETQYF. DNA for the CDR3: TGTGCCAGCAGTGAAGGACAGGGGGCGGCAGAGACCCAGTACTTC.

The chain employs TRBV28 and TRBJ1-6, with 10 nucleotides matching TRBD1. The CDR3 sequence is 14 residues long. V trimming: 6 bases; J trimming: 6 bases; junction bases outside the gene matches: 2. From germline, CDR1 is MDHEN and CDR2 SYDVKM. The CDR3 region has the DNA TGTGCCAGCAGCCGGACAGGGGGTAATTCACCCCTCCACTTT. Amino acid sequence: CASSRTGGNSPLHF.

V is TRBV7-9 and J is TRBJ1-4; D might be TRBD1 (6 bases). Trimming pared 1 base from V and 3 bases from J, leaving 9 bases between. The CDR3 totals 15 residues. The germline gives CDR1 SEHNR, CDR2 FQNEAQ (reference sequence). The CDR3 DNA is TGTGCCAGCAGCTTAGGACAGGCATCTAATGAAAAACTGTTTTTT. It codes for CASSLGQASNEKLFF.

The rearrangement uses TRBV5-4 and TRBJ2-5; TRBD2 is a possible D gene (5 bases). V lost 1 base, J lost 4 bases, and 11 bases lay in between. Germline V gene lookup returns CDR1 SGHNT and CDR2 YYREEE (reference sequence). CDR3 length: 14 amino acids. CDR3 sequence reads: CASSLMRERETQYF. CDR3 bases: TGTGCCAGCAGCTTGATGAGGGAAAGAGAGACCCAGTACTTC.

The chain uses TRBV5-4 and TRBJ1-2, with D perhaps matching TRBD1 (5 bases). V was pared by 0 bases and J by 2 bases, with 14 bases between. The length of the CDR3 is 16 residues. CDR1 SGHNT and CDR2 YYREEE come from the germline V gene (reference sequence). CDR3 amino acids: CASSLGAGRNNYGYTF. The CDR3 DNA reads as TGTGCCAGCAGCTTGGGGGCAGGGAGGAACAACTATGGCTACACCTTC.

This chain connects TRBV28 to TRBJ1-5, with D perhaps TRBD1 (5 bases). The CDR3 length is 15 residues. V was trimmed by 1 base and J by 4 bases, leaving 11 bases between them. Germline V gene data show CDR1 as MDHEN and CDR2 as SYDVKM. This CDR3 is CASSLLRQINQPQHF. CDR3 DNA: TGTGCCAGCAGTTTATTAAGACAGATTAATCAGCCCCAGCATTTT.

This chain connects TRBV28 to TRBJ1-5; 7 positions match TRBD1. CDR1 and CDR2 from the germline V gene are MDHEN and SYDVKM. The CDR3 spans 13 residues. V lost 6 bases to trimming and J lost 4 bases; unmatched junction nucleotides: 3. The CDR3 region has the DNA TGTGCCAGCAGGACAGGGCGAAATCAGCCCCAGCATTTT. Translation: CASRTGRNQPQHF.

The chain has TRBV3-1 (or the pseudogene TRBV3-2) and TRBJ2-1, with 12 bases lining up with TRBD2. Germline assignment: CDR1 LGHDT and CDR2 YNNKEL (reference sequence). The CDR3 extends over 14 amino acids. Unmatched junction bases numbered 5, after V lost 7 bases and J lost 7 bases. CDR3 nucleotide sequence: TGTGCCAGCAACCCTAGCGGGAGGGATAATGAGCAGTTCTTC. This gives the protein CASNPSGRDNEQFF.

The J gene is TRBJ2-4, the V gene TRBV24-1, with 7 bases identical to TRBD1. This CDR3 is 15 amino acids long. V shed 2 bases, J shed 7 bases, and the junction held 7 bases outside the gene matches. CDR1 and CDR2 (germline): KGHDR, SFDVKD. The CDR3 here is CATSDSSTGRNIQYF. The CDR3 DNA reads as TGTGCCACCAGTGATTCTTCGACAGGGCGGAACATTCAGTACTTC.

The table lists this clone with a count of one. The gene calls are TRBV5-1 and TRBJ2-1, with 8 bases that match TRBD2. The V gene's germline CDR1 is SGHRS and CDR2 YFSETQ. Trimming cost V 3 bases and J 9 bases; bases outside gene matches: 11. The CDR3 consists of 15 residues. The CDR3 loop reads CASSWGGVAGTEQFF. The CDR3 region has the DNA TGCGCCAGCAGCTGGGGCGGGGTAGCGGGAACTGAGCAGTTCTTC.

This clone has more than one count but fewer than ten. The chain is built from TRBV19 and TRBJ1-2; no firm D call. V lost 4 bases, J lost 2 bases, and 5 bases lay in between. The CDR3 consists of 12 residues. Germline CDR1 reads LNHDA; CDR2 reads SQIVND (reference sequence). In DNA, the CDR3 is TGTGCCAGTAGTAGCGTGAACTATGGCTACACCTTC. Its protein is CASSSVNYGYTF.

V is TRBV24-1 and J is TRBJ1-5, with 12 bases matching TRBD1. J gave up 8 bases and V 11 bases, and 6 bases lay outside the gene matches. Germline V CDR1 and CDR2: KGHDR, SFDVKD. CDR3 size: 13 residues. The CDR3 here is CAKGQGARKPQHF. The CDR3 coding sequence is TGTGCCAAGGGACAGGGGGCGAGGAAGCCCCAGCATTTT.

Comment on this clone: A read error may produce the germline difference seen at one junction end. The chain uses TRBV4-1 and TRBJ2-7; TRBD2 matches 11 bases. The CDR3 has 13 amino acids. Germline V gene sequence: CDR1 MGHRA, CDR2 YSYEKL. CDR3 sequence: CASSQDIAGGPKF. The CDR3, as DNA: TGCGCCAGCAGCCAAGACATAGCGGGAGGGCCGAAGTTC.

This sequence joins TRBV6-6 and TRBJ2-3; TRBD1 matches at 8 bases. The CDR3 loop spans 15 amino acids. Germline V gene lookup returns CDR1 MNHNY and CDR2 SVGAGI (reference sequence). J gave up 4 bases and V 8 bases, and 11 bases lay outside the gene matches. The CDR3 sequence: CASRPGAGGPDTQYF. The CDR3 region has the DNA TGTGCCAGCCGACCCGGGGCAGGGGGCCCAGATACGCAGTATTTT.

J is TRBJ1-3 and V is TRBV6-5; unclear D gene. The CDR3 contains 15 residues. CDR1 and CDR2 (germline): MNHEY, SVGAGI. Trimming took off 6 bases at V and 0 bases at J, with 12 bases between the two ends. CDR3 amino acids: CASRMGTASGNTIYF. CDR3 in DNA: TGTGCCAGCAGGATGGGCACAGCCTCTGGAAACACCATATATTTT.

The chain has TRBV6-5 and TRBJ1-2; D not resolved. The CDR3 is 14 residues long. Germline V gene lookup returns CDR1 MNHEY and CDR2 SVGAGI. V lost 2 bases to trimming and J lost 4 bases, with 11 bases between them. CDR3 DNA sequence: TGTGCCAGCAGTTACGCACAGCCAGGCTATGGCTACACCTTC. It codes for CASSYAQPGYGYTF.

This chain links TRBV28 with TRBJ1-3; 7 bases are a match to TRBD1. J gave up 1 base and V 1 base, and 4 bases lay outside the gene matches. CDR1 is MDHEN and CDR2 is SYDVKM in the germline V gene. The CDR3 is 16 amino acids. CDR3 DNA sequence: TGTGCCAGCAGTTTATCGTACAGGGGATCTGGAAACACCATATATTTT. Its translation: CASSLSYRGSGNTIYF.

This chain connects TRBV7-3 to TRBJ2-2; D may be TRBD2 (6 bases). Trimming pared 1 base from V and 7 bases from J, leaving 16 bases between. CDR1 and CDR2 from the germline V gene are SGHTA and FQGTGA. The CDR3 has 16 amino acids. CDR3: CASSLNPGAVNGELFF. CDR3 sequence (DNA): TGTGCCAGCAGCTTAAATCCGGGAGCGGTTAACGGGGAGCTGTTTTTT.